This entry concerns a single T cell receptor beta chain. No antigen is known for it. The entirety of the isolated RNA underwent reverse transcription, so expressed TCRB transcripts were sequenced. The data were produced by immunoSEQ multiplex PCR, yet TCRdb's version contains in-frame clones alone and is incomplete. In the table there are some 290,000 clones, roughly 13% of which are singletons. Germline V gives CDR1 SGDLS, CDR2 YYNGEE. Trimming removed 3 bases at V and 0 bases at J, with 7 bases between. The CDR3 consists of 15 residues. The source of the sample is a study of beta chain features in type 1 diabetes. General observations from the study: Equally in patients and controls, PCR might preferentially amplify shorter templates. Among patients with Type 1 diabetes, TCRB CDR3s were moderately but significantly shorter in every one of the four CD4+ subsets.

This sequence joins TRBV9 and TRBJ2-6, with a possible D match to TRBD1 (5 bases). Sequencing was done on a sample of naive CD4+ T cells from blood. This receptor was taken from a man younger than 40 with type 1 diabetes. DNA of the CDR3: TGTGCCAGCAGCGAACAGGTCTCTGGGGCCAACGTCCTGACTTTC. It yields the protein CASSEQVSGANVLTF.